This TCR beta chain was observed in a study of cytomegalovirus exposure and HLA in healthy donors. The PCR contained 60 Vbeta and 13 Jbeta primers. Sequencing was performed with immunoSEQ multiplex PCR; in TCRdb, only in-frame clones are kept and a portion is missing. The table has approximately 170,000 clones, roughly 80% seen once. Study-level points and caveats: Analysis was carried out at a later point, and it linked a missense DCLRE1C variant to TCR beta V- and J-gene trimming.

This clone has only a few counts. What it binds is not known. This CDR3 is 15 amino acids long. CDR1 and CDR2 from the germline V gene are SGHNT and YYREEE (reference sequence). Unmatched junction bases numbered 2, after V lost 0 bases and J lost 4 bases. The sequenced sample was PBMCs. The source is a male donor in good health and CMV-seronegative. The rearrangement uses TRBV5-4 and TRBJ2-2, with 8 bases fitting TRBD2. CDR3: CASSLGAGGTGELFF. CDR3 sequence (DNA): TGTGCCAGCAGCTTGGGGGCGGGAGGCACCGGGGAGCTGTTTTTT.